This record covers a single T cell receptor (beta chain). This entry belongs to a study of blood T cell repertoires in COVID-19. The CDR3 is 14 amino acids. Per the germline V gene, CDR1 is SGHRS and CDR2 is YFSETQ. Germline trimming cut 4 bases from V and 3 bases from J; bases unmatched to any gene: 6. Profiled with immunoSEQ multiplex PCR; TCRdb holds only in-frame clones, not every one. The profile shows around 47,000 clones, around four fifths of them singletons. The TCR sequence derives from a human donor in a cohort sampled during active COVID-19. The sequencing input was peripheral blood. The chain links TRBV5-1 to TRBJ2-5; 7 nucleotides line up with TRBD2. The CDR3 spells CASSPQGGEETQYF. CDR3 bases: TGCGCCAGCAGCCCGCAGGGAGGGGAAGAGACCCAGTACTTC.